This section outlines one TCR beta chain sequence together with its context. Its cognate antigen is unknown. Ligated cDNA underwent four rounds of PCR with nested alpha and beta constant region primers and SP2. Alpha and beta constant region primers primed reverse transcription for blood and skin samples. TCRdb re-called the 5' RACE reads with MiXCR, one entry per CDR3 protein. The sample has more than 55,000 distinct CDR3 sequences; 6.5% to 8.5% are singletons. V lost 4 bases, J lost 6 bases, and 12 bases lay in between. Germline CDR1 and CDR2: GTSNPN and SVGIG (reference sequence). The length of the CDR3 is 13 residues. This record comes from a study of naive and memory T cell subsets. General study points: TCR transcript changes with activation or differentiation may affect this RNA method.

An oligonucleotide containing a UMI was ligated to the 3' end of TCR cDNA. Whole-blood samples were around 2.3 ml of peripheral blood from healthy adult volunteers. Reverse transcription used DNase-treated unsorted total RNA, aiming for roughly 1 to 1,100 ng. The chain joins TRBV30 to TRBJ1-4; D call uncertain. This clonotype was sampled from a female donor in good health. The DNA of the CDR3 is TGTGCCTGGACCACCGGACTGGATGAAAAACTGTTTTTT. Its translation is CAWTTGLDEKLFF.